The entry that follows covers one T cell receptor (beta chain) sequence. Its antigen is not known. The source of the sample is a study of T cells in Graves' hyperthyroidism and ophthalmopathy. Notes on the study in general: A 13 V-J model separated ophthalmopathy from stable hyperthyroidism. Most thyroid-expanded clonotypes above 0.001 were also found in blood.

The CDR3 regions of TCR beta were amplified from RNA transcripts. Primed by the HTBI set, a first-round RT-PCR was run on the TCR CDR3. TCRdb independently ran MiXCR on the multiplex PCR reads; one entry per CDR3 protein. The top ten clones hold over 15% of a sample with 550,000 to 700,000 distinct CDR3 sequences, roughly 46% of them seen once. The CDR3 is 15 residues long. Germline V gives CDR1 PRHDT, CDR2 FYEKMQ (reference sequence). Trimming cost V 0 bases and J 9 bases, with 15 bases left between them. This chain connects TRBV13 to TRBJ1-5; possibly TRBD1 for D (6 bases). The receptor was isolated from an adult woman with Graves' disease, either hyperthyroidism or ophthalmopathy (not recorded which). Sequenced material: peripheral blood or thyroid tissue (not recorded which). The CDR3 DNA is TGTGCCAGCAGCTTAGGTCGGGCAGGGGAGCCGCCCCAGCATTTT. It specifies CASSLGRAGEPPQHF.